Each of the 14 T cell receptor beta chains below was sequenced from the same sample in a study of blood T cell repertoires in COVID-19. Measured with immunoSEQ multiplex PCR; TCRdb has only the in-frame clones, and not every one. The data hold about 180,000 clones, with about 84% observed a single time. The sample was peripheral blood. The receptor set was obtained from a person aged 65 to 85 with COVID-19, enrolled during active disease.

V and J are TRBV6-5 and TRBJ1-3; D uncertain. In germline, CDR1 is MNHEY, CDR2 SVGAGI. Trimming took 2 bases from V and 2 from J, leaving 10 bases between them. This CDR3 contains 15 residues. CDR3 sequence (DNA): TGTGCCAGCAGTTACCAAGAGAGCCCTGGAAACACCATATATTTT. Translation gives CASSYQESPGNTIYF.

The gene calls are TRBV4-2 and TRBJ2-1; D possibly corresponds to TRBD2 (6 bases). The CDR3 extends over 13 amino acids. V was cut by 5 bases and J by 6 bases, with 11 bases left in between. Germline V lookup: CDR1 LGHNA, CDR2 YNFKEQ. The chain's CDR3 is CASSVPGSNEQFF. The CDR3, as DNA: TGTGCCAGCAGCGTACCCGGGAGCAATGAGCAGTTCTTC.

The gene calls are TRBV2 and TRBJ2-1, with TRBD2 identical over 7 bases. V lost 3 bases, J lost 4 bases, and 3 bases stayed unmatched. Looked up from germline, CDR1 is SNHLY and CDR2 is FYNNEI. This CDR3 is built from 14 residues. CDR3 sequence: CASSEPSGYNEQFF. DNA of the CDR3: TGTGCCAGCAGTGAGCCTAGCGGTTACAATGAGCAGTTCTTC. The variable domain in full, completed from reference TRBV2 and TRBJ2-1, reads EPEVTQTPSHQVTQMGQEVILRCVPISNHLYFYWYRQILGQKVEFLVSFYNNEISEKSEIFDDQFSVERPDGSNFTLKIRSTKLEDSAMYFCASSEPSGYNEQFFGPGTRLTVL.

The chain employs TRBV7-2 and TRBJ1-2, with 9 bases fitting TRBD1. Germline V gives CDR1 SGHTA, CDR2 FQGNSA. This CDR3 contains 15 residues. The V gene end was trimmed by 5 bases and the J gene end by 7 bases; junction bases not matched to a gene: 11. CDR3 loop: CASSINAGQGLGYTF. CDR3 coding DNA: TGTGCCAGCAGCATAAACGCGGGACAGGGTCTTGGCTACACCTTC. Full variable domain (remainder filled in from reference TRBV7-2 and TRBJ1-2): GAGVSQSPSNKVTEKGKDVELRCDPISGHTALYWYRQSLGQGLEFLIYFQGNSAPDKSGLPSDRFSAERTGGSVSTLTIQRTQQEDSAVYLCASSINAGQGLGYTFGSGTRLTVV.

The chain links TRBV15 to TRBJ2-7; the match to TRBD1 covers 9 bases. The CDR3 covers 15 residues. J was trimmed by 5 bases and V by 4 bases; bases with no gene match: 9. CDR1 is LNHNV and CDR2 is YYDKDF in the germline V gene (reference sequence). The CDR3 sequence is CATSTTGTGSDEQYF. In DNA form, the CDR3 reads TGTGCCACCAGCACCACCGGGACAGGGTCTGACGAGCAGTACTTC.

The chain combines TRBV10-3 with TRBJ2-2; 8 nucleotides line up with TRBD2. The trim removed 9 bases at V and 6 bases at J, leaving 6 bases unmatched. The CDR3 covers 13 residues. Germline lookup yields CDR1 ENHRY and CDR2 SYGVKD. CDR3 DNA sequence: TGTGCCATAAGCGGGAGCAGTCCCGGGGAGCTGTTTTTT. The encoded protein is CAISGSSPGELFF.

The genes are TRBV2 and TRBJ2-7; 8 nucleotides align to TRBD1. In germline, CDR1 is SNHLY, CDR2 FYNNEI. CDR3 size: 14 residues. The V segment lost 3 bases and the J segment 3 bases; nucleotides outside the gene matches: 4. The CDR3 region has the DNA TGTGCCAGCAGTGACCTGGGACAGGACTACGAGCAGTACTTC. Translated: CASSDLGQDYEQYF.

The V call is TRBV15, the J call TRBJ1-1; D is ambiguous. This CDR3 has 16 amino acids. Trimming removed 0 bases at V and 0 bases at J, with 11 bases between. Germline values: CDR1 LNHNV, CDR2 YYDKDF (reference sequence). CDR3 loop: CATSRDQVVVNTEAFF. CDR3 in DNA: TGTGCCACCAGCAGAGATCAGGTTGTGGTGAACACTGAAGCTTTCTTT.

This chain joins TRBV2 and TRBJ1-1; D remains unclear. Germline values: CDR1 SNHLY, CDR2 FYNNEI. The CDR3 length is 13 residues. V lost 6 bases and J 1 base, leaving 9 bases between the germline ends. The CDR3 region is CASRWQKNTEAFF. Written as DNA, the CDR3 is TGTGCCAGCAGGTGGCAGAAGAACACTGAAGCTTTCTTT. The whole variable domain, remainder taken from reference TRBV2 and TRBJ1-1, is EPEVTQTPSHQVTQMGQEVILRCVPISNHLYFYWYRQILGQKVEFLVSFYNNEISEKSEIFDDQFSVERPDGSNFTLKIRSTKLEDSAMYFCASRWQKNTEAFFGQGTRLTVV.

The CDR3 spells CASSVSLFGFSGYTF. CDR3 nucleotide sequence: TGTGCCAGCAGTGTATCGTTGTTCGGGTTCTCGGGCTACACCTTC. V and J are TRBV2 and TRBJ1-2; D is unclear. The V end lost 4 bases, the J end lost 8 bases, and 20 bases lay between the germline ends. The CDR3 runs 15 residues. In germline, CDR1 is SNHLY, CDR2 FYNNEI.

The V gene is TRBV7-9, the J gene TRBJ2-5; no definite D call. Trimming removed 2 bases from V and 2 bases from J, with 12 bases in between. The CDR3 spans 15 residues. CDR1 is SEHNR and CDR2 is FQNEAQ in the germline V gene (reference sequence). The DNA for the CDR3 is TGTGCCAGCAGCTTAAGGCAGGCGATACAAGAGACCCAGTACTTC. Translating gives CASSLRQAIQETQYF.

J is TRBJ1-2 and V is TRBV19, with D perhaps matching TRBD1 (6 bases). Trimming removed 10 bases from V and 3 bases from J, with 21 bases in between. Germline CDR1 and CDR2: LNHDA and SQIVND (reference sequence). CDR3 length: 15 residues. The CDR3 here is CATSLGADVYYGYTF. CDR3 coding DNA: TGTGCCACCTCATTGGGGGCAGACGTCTACTATGGCTACACCTTC.

This rearrangement joins TRBV28 to TRBJ1-6; the D is unclear. CDR3 size: 14 residues. V gave up 7 bases and J gave up 7 bases, with 14 bases separating them. Germline lookup yields CDR1 MDHEN and CDR2 SYDVKM. The chain's CDR3 is CASKPPPTNSPLHF. CDR3 nucleotides: TGTGCCAGCAAACCCCCGCCAACAAATTCACCCCTCCACTTT.

The chain carries TRBV6-6 and TRBJ1-5; 8 bases line up with TRBD1. After removal of 5 bases from V and 7 bases from J, the junction contained 7 bases not matched to a gene. Germline CDR1 MNHNY, CDR2 SVGAGI (reference sequence). The CDR3 is made up of 14 amino acids. This CDR3 reads CASSPDRVGQPQHF. The CDR3 region has the DNA TGTGCCAGCAGTCCGGACAGGGTCGGGCAGCCCCAGCATTTT.